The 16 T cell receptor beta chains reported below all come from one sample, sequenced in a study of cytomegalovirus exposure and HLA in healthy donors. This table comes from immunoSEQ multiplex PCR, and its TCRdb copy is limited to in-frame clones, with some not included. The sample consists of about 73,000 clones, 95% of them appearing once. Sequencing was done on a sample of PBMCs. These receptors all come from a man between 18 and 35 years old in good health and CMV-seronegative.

CDR3 DNA: TGTGCCAGCAGGCCACAGGGTTTACACAATGAGCAGTTCTTC. Translation: CASRPQGLHNEQFF. J is TRBJ2-1 and V is TRBV2, with a possible D match to TRBD1 (6 bases). Germline V gene sequence: CDR1 SNHLY, CDR2 FYNNEI. This CDR3 spans 14 amino acids. The V and J ends lost 6 bases and 5 bases respectively, with 14 bases between them.

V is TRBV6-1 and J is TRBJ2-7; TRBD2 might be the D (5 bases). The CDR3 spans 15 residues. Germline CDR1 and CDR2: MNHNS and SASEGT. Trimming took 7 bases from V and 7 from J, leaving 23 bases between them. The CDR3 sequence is CASNLGPPHRGEQYF. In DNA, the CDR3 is TGTGCCAGCAACCTCGGGCCGCCTCACCGGGGAGAGCAGTACTTC.

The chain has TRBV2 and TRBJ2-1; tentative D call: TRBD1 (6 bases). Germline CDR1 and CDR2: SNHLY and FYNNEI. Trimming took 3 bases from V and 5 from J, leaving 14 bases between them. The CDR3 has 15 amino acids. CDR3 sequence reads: CASSDGTSSDNEQFF. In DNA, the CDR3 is TGTGCCAGCAGTGATGGGACAAGTTCCGACAATGAGCAGTTCTTC.

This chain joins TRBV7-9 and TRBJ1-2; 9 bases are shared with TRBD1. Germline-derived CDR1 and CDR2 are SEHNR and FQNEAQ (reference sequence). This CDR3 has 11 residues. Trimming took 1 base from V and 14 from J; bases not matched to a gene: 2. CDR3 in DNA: TGTGCCAGCAGCTTAGACGACAGGGGGACCTTC. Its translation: CASSLDDRGTF.

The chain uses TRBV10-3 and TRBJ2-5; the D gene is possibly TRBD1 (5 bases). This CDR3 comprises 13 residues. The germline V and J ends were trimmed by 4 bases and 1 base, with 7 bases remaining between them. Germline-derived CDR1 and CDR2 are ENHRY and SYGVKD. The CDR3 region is CAISAQGQETQYF. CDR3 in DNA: TGTGCCATCAGTGCCCAGGGCCAAGAGACCCAGTACTTC.

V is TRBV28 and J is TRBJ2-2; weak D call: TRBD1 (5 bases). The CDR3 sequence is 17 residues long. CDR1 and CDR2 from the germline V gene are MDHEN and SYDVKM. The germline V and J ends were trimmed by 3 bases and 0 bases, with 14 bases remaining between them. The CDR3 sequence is CASSLGRLTTNTGELFF. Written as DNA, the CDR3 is TGTGCCAGCAGTTTGGGGCGTCTTACCACGAACACCGGGGAGCTGTTTTTT. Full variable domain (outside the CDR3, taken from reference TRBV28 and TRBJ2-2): DVKVTQSSRYLVKRTGEKVFLECVQDMDHENMFWYRQDPGLGLRLIYFSYDVKMKEKGDIPEGYSVSREKKERFSLILESASTNQTSMYLCASSLGRLTTNTGELFFGEGSRLTVL.

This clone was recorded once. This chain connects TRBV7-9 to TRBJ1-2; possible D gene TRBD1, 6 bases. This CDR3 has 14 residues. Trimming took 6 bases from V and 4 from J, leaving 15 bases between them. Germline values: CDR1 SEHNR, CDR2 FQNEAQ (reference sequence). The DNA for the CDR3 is TGTGCCAGCAGATCGGGACACGCATCCTATGGCTACACCTTC. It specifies CASRSGHASYGYTF.

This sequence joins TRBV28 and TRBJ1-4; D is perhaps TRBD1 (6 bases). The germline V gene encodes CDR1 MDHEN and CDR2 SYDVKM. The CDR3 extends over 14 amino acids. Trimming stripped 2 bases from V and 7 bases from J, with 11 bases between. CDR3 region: CASSLGGDGEKLFF. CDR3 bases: TGTGCCAGCAGTTTAGGGGGCGACGGTGAAAAACTGTTTTTT.

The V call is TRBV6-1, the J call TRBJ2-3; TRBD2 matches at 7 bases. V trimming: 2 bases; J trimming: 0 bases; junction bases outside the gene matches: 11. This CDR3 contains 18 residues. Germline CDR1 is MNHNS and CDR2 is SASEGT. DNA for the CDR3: TGTGCCAGCAGTGAAAGGTGGGGAGCGGGGTCTAGCACAGATACGCAGTATTTT. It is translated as CASSERWGAGSSTDTQYF.

CDR3 DNA: TGTGCTAGTGGTCGACTAGCGGATTATTACGAGCAGTACTTC. Translating it yields CASGRLADYYEQYF. This sequence joins TRBV12-5 and TRBJ2-7; 9 bases match TRBD2. Germline V gene sequence: CDR1 LGHNT, CDR2 FRNRAP. J lost 4 bases, V lost 5 bases, and 6 bases had no gene match. CDR3 length equals 14 residues.

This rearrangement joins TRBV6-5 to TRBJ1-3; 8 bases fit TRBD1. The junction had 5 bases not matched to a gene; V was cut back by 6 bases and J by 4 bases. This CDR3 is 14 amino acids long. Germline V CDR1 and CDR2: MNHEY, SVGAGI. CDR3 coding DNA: TGTGCCAGCAGAGCGGACAGGGTGGGAAACACCATATATTTT. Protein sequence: CASRADRVGNTIYF.

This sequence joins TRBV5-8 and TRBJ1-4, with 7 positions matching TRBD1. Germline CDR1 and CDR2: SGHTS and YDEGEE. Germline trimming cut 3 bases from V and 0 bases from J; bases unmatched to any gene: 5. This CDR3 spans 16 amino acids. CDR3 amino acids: CASSSGQFATNEKLFF. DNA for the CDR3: TGTGCCAGCAGCTCGGGACAGTTTGCAACTAATGAAAAACTGTTTTTT.

Here the CDR3 DNA reads TGCAGCGTTGAAATAGGACAGGCCGTGAACATTCAGTACTTC. This sequence encodes CSVEIGQAVNIQYF. The chain carries TRBV29-1 and TRBJ2-4; 7 positions agree with TRBD1. The CDR3 is 14 amino acids. Germline CDR1 reads SQVTM; CDR2 reads ANQGSEA. Trimming cost V 2 bases and J 7 bases; bases outside gene matches: 8.

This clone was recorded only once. The CDR3 nucleotides are TGTGCCTGGAGGCCCCCTGGCCTCAATCAGCCCCAGCATTTT. Its translation is CAWRPPGLNQPQHF. The chain couples TRBV30 to TRBJ1-5; D unclear. Between the trimmed V and J ends, which lost 3 bases and 3 bases, there was a span of 12 bases. The CDR3 contains 14 residues. Germline assignment: CDR1 GTSNPN and CDR2 SVGIG (reference sequence).

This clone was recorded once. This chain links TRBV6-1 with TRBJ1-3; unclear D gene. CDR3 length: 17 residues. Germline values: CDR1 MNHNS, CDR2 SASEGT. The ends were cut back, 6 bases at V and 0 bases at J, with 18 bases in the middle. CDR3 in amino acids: CASREYKFTNSGNTIYF. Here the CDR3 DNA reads TGTGCCAGCAGGGAATATAAGTTTACTAACTCTGGAAACACCATATATTTT.

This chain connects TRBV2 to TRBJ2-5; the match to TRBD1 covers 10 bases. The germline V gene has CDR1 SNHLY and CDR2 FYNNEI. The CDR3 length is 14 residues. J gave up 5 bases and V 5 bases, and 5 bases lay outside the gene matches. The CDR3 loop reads CASSLRTGGETQYF. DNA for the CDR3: TGTGCCAGCAGTCTCAGGACAGGGGGGGAGACCCAGTACTTC.